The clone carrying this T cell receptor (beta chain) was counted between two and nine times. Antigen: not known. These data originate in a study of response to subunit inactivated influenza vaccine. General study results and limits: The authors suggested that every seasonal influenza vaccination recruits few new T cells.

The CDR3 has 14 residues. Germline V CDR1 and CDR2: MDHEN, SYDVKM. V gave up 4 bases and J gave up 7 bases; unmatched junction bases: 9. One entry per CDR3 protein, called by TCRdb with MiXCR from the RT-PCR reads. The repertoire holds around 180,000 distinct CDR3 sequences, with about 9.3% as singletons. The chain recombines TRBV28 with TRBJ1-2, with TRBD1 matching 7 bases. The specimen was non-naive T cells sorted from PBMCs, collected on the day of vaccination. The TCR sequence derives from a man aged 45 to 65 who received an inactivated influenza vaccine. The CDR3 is CASSSSWDSSGYTF. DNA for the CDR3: TGTGCCAGCAGTTCTAGTTGGGACAGCTCTGGCTACACCTTC.